The 5 T cell receptor beta chains in this list originate from one sample, sequenced in a study of blood T cell repertoires in COVID-19. Repertoires were generated with immunoSEQ multiplex PCR, while TCRdb's copy carries only in-frame clones and drops some. The repertoire holds hundreds of thousands of clones, with roughly 90% as singletons. Input material: PBMCs or T cells enriched from blood (not recorded which). The origin of the receptors is a woman aged 30 to 39 with acute COVID-19.

J is TRBJ1-2 and V is TRBV7-8, with D unresolved. The V and J ends lost 5 bases and 5 bases respectively, with 6 bases between them. The CDR3 length is 11 residues. Germline V gene data show CDR1 as SGHVS and CDR2 as FQNEAQ. The CDR3: CASSPGYGYTF. The CDR3, as DNA: TGTGCCAGCAGCCCGGGATATGGCTACACCTTC.

The V gene is TRBV6-5, the J gene TRBJ1-2; D not resolved. The germline gives CDR1 MNHEY, CDR2 SVGAGI. CDR3 length: 13 amino acids. With 0 bases removed from V and 7 bases from J, the gap between germline ends came to 9 bases. CDR3 amino acids: CASSYSRLGGYTF. CDR3 coding DNA: TGTGCCAGCAGTTACTCGAGGCTTGGTGGCTACACCTTC.

This clone turned up a few times. The rearrangement joins TRBV7-2 to TRBJ1-6, with a possible D match to TRBD1 (6 bases). Germline CDR1 is SGHTA and CDR2 is FQGNSA. The CDR3 covers 16 residues. V was shortened by 4 bases and J by 7 bases, with 17 bases between the two germline ends. In DNA, the CDR3 is TGTGCCAGCAGCTCTTACGCTTGGGACAAAAATTCACCCCTCCACTTT. It translates to CASSSYAWDKNSPLHF.

This chain joins TRBV5-1 and TRBJ1-6, with 8 bases aligning to TRBD1. Trimming took 3 bases from V and 8 from J; bases not matched to a gene: 4. The CDR3 is made up of 14 amino acids. The germline V gene has CDR1 SGHRS and CDR2 YFSETQ. CDR3: CASSWRGQDSPLHF. For the CDR3, the DNA is TGCGCCAGCAGCTGGAGGGGACAGGATTCACCCCTCCACTTT.

The count of this clone is one. The CDR3 DNA sequence: TGCGCCAGCAGCCAAGGAAAAAAAGGGGACACTGAAGCTTTCTTT. It specifies CASSQGKKGDTEAFF. The rearrangement uses TRBV4-1 and TRBJ1-1, with D tentatively TRBD1 (5 bases). From germline, CDR1 is MGHRA and CDR2 YSYEKL. The CDR3 loop spans 15 amino acids. The V end lost 1 base, the J end lost 3 bases, and 12 bases lay between the germline ends.